The next 23 T cell receptor beta chains were all read from a single sample in a study of T cells in localized non-small cell lung cancer. The assay was immunoSEQ multiplex PCR, and TCRdb's table has in-frame clones only and misses some. The table shows a few thousand clones, with around 24% occurring only once. This specimen was lung tumor tissue, taken before any cancer treatment. The receptors derive from an older female donor with stage I lung adenocarcinoma.

V is TRBV19 and J is TRBJ1-2; D is possibly TRBD1 (5 bases). Looked up from germline, CDR1 is LNHDA and CDR2 is SQIVND (reference sequence). The CDR3 totals 14 residues. V was pared by 9 bases and J by 4 bases, with 18 bases between. The CDR3: CASRTDRSIYGYTF. DNA for the CDR3: TGTGCCAGCAGAACCGACAGAAGTATCTATGGCTACACCTTC.

This clone was counted many times. The chain uses TRBV11-3 and TRBJ1-1, with TRBD1 identical over 7 bases. Germline values: CDR1 SGHNT, CDR2 YENEEA. This CDR3 has 16 amino acids. After removal of 3 bases from V and 5 bases from J, the junction contained 12 bases not matched to a gene. The CDR3 here is CASSLAPKGALTEAFF. The CDR3, as DNA: TGTGCCAGCAGCTTGGCCCCGAAGGGGGCGCTGACTGAAGCTTTCTTT. Combining the CDR3 with reference TRBV11-3 and TRBJ1-1 gives the whole variable domain EAGVVQSPRYKIIEKKQPVAFWCNPISGHNTLYWYLQNLGQGPELLIRYENEEAVDDSQLPKDRFSAERLKGVDSTLKIQPAELGDSAVYLCASSLAPKGALTEAFFGQGTRLTVV.

V is TRBV28 and J is TRBJ1-4; no clear D gene. Germline CDR1 and CDR2: MDHEN and SYDVKM. The CDR3 totals 13 residues. V lost 4 bases and J lost 10, with 13 bases in between. The CDR3 region is CASSSGVRGKLFF. The CDR3 DNA is TGTGCCAGCAGTTCAGGAGTTCGGGGAAAACTGTTTTTT. Supplemented by reference TRBV28 and TRBJ1-4, the full variable domain reads DVKVTQSSRYLVKRTGEKVFLECVQDMDHENMFWYRQDPGLGLRLIYFSYDVKMKEKGDIPEGYSVSREKKERFSLILESASTNQTSMYLCASSSGVRGKLFFGSGTQLSVL.

The chain carries TRBV19 and TRBJ1-1, with a possible D match to TRBD1 (5 bases). CDR1 LNHDA and CDR2 SQIVND come from the germline V gene (reference sequence). The length of the CDR3 is 15 residues. V gave up 4 bases and J gave up 7 bases, with 19 bases separating them. CDR3 coding DNA: TGTGCCAGTAGTAAGGGGTGGGTCCGCGAGGTTGAAGCTTTCTTT. It codes for CASSKGWVREVEAFF.

The rearrangement uses TRBV2 and TRBJ2-3; 7 positions agree with TRBD1. The CDR3 has 14 residues. Germline CDR1 is SNHLY and CDR2 is FYNNEI. Trimming took 10 bases from V and 2 from J; bases not matched to a gene: 9. The CDR3 sequence is CAINTGTATDTQYF. The CDR3 coding sequence is TGTGCCATCAACACCGGGACAGCCACAGATACGCAGTATTTT.

This chain joins TRBV5-1 and TRBJ2-5; tentative D call: TRBD2 (6 bases). The germline V gene has CDR1 SGHRS and CDR2 YFSETQ. The CDR3 loop spans 15 amino acids. V dropped 5 bases and J dropped 5 bases, with 19 bases sitting between them. CDR3 nucleotides: TGCGCCAGCAGACTCTCTGGGGGGAGAGTTGAGACCCAGTACTTC. Its protein is CASRLSGGRVETQYF. The complete variable domain, with remaining parts taken from reference TRBV5-1 and TRBJ2-5, reads KAGVTQTPRYLIKTRGQQVTLSCSPISGHRSVSWYQQTPGQGLQFLFEYFSETQRNKGNFPGRFSGRQFSNSRSEMNVSTLELGDSALYLCASRLSGGRVETQYFGPGTRLLVL.

The rearrangement joins TRBV5-1 to TRBJ2-5; TRBD1 matches at 11 bases. The CDR3 covers 15 residues. CDR1 and CDR2 (germline): SGHRS, YFSETQ. V shed 4 bases and J 5 bases; nucleotides not matched to a gene: 7. The CDR3 coding sequence is TGCGCCAGCAGCCCCGGGACAGGGGGGATGGAGACCCAGTACTTC. Amino acid sequence: CASSPGTGGMETQYF. The full variable domain, its missing parts supplied by reference TRBV5-1 and TRBJ2-5, is KAGVTQTPRYLIKTRGQQVTLSCSPISGHRSVSWYQQTPGQGLQFLFEYFSETQRNKGNFPGRFSGRQFSNSRSEMNVSTLELGDSALYLCASSPGTGGMETQYFGPGTRLLVL.

The rearrangement links TRBV5-1 to TRBJ2-1; the match to TRBD2 covers 12 bases. This CDR3 has 16 amino acids. CDR1 is SGHRS and CDR2 is YFSETQ in the germline V gene. The J segment lost 4 bases and the V segment lost 2 bases, leaving 4 bases of the junction unmatched. CDR3 region: CASSFGGLAGYNEQFF. The CDR3 coding sequence is TGCGCCAGCAGCTTTGGCGGACTAGCGGGGTACAATGAGCAGTTCTTC.

The chain uses TRBV6-8 and TRBJ2-7; TRBD1 matches at 9 bases. The CDR3 consists of 13 residues. Looked up from germline, CDR1 is MNHGY and CDR2 is SAAAGT. V was pared by 6 bases and J by 5 bases, with 5 bases of the junction left unmatched. CDR3 sequence reads: CASRSDRGHEQYF. DNA for the CDR3: TGTGCCAGCAGATCGGACAGGGGCCACGAGCAGTACTTC.

This clone was detected a few times. V and J are TRBV6-8 and TRBJ1-1; 10 bases are a match to TRBD1. CDR1 and CDR2 from the germline V gene are MNHGY and SAAAGT. The CDR3 contains 14 residues. J lost 6 bases, V lost 10 bases, and 11 bases had no gene match. The CDR3 reads CAINPDRGRAEAFF. CDR3 sequence (DNA): TGTGCCATCAACCCCGACAGGGGGCGGGCTGAAGCTTTCTTT.

This chain links TRBV28 with TRBJ1-5; D remains unclear. V was cut by 2 bases and J by 7 bases, with 9 bases left in between. Looked up from germline, CDR1 is MDHEN and CDR2 is SYDVKM. The CDR3 is 13 residues long. The DNA of the CDR3 is TGTGCCAGCAGTTTAGAAGGGTCCCAGCCCCAGCATTTT. It codes for CASSLEGSQPQHF.

This chain uses TRBV7-7 with TRBJ2-1, with 10 bases identical to TRBD2. The J segment lost 7 bases and the V segment lost 5 bases, leaving 11 bases of the junction unmatched. Germline V gives CDR1 SSHAT, CDR2 FNYEAQ (reference sequence). The CDR3 sequence is 16 residues long. For the CDR3, the DNA is TGTGCCAGCAGCCAAGATAACAGCGGGGGGGCGAATGAGCAGTTCTTC. This gives the protein CASSQDNSGGANEQFF. Complete variable domain (other parts from reference TRBV7-7 and TRBJ2-1): GAGVSQSPRYKVTKRGQDVTLRCDPISSHATLYWYQQALGQGPEFLTYFNYEAQPDKSGLPSDRFSAERPEGSISTLTIQRTEQRDSAMYRCASSQDNSGGANEQFFGPGTRLTVL.

This clone was observed a few times. The CDR3, as DNA: TGTGCCAGCAGTTACGGTTCCGGGGGGACCCAGTACTTC. Encoded protein: CASSYGSGGTQYF. This sequence joins TRBV6-8 and TRBJ2-5, with D possibly TRBD2 on 6 matching bases. The ends were cut back, 2 bases at V and 7 bases at J, with 11 bases in the middle. CDR3 size: 13 residues. The germline V gene encodes CDR1 MNHGY and CDR2 SAAAGT.

This clone was counted between two and nine times. The chain carries TRBV30 and TRBJ1-1, with D perhaps matching TRBD1 (6 bases). The CDR3 runs to 13 residues. Germline V CDR1 and CDR2: GTSNPN, SVGIG (reference sequence). V lost 5 bases to trimming and J lost 5 bases, with 15 bases between them. The DNA for the CDR3 is TGTGCCTGGGAGGCCGGGGGGCTGACTGAAGCTTTCTTT. Translation: CAWEAGGLTEAFF.

Sample share makes this clone large. J is TRBJ2-1 and V is TRBV6-8, with 8 nucleotides matching TRBD2. The CDR3 is made up of 15 amino acids. The trim removed 7 bases at V and 10 bases at J, leaving 15 bases unmatched. In germline, CDR1 is MNHGY, CDR2 SAAAGT. CDR3: CASTRTLAAGGEQFF. CDR3 in DNA: TGTGCCAGCACCAGAACATTAGCGGCGGGGGGCGAGCAGTTCTTC.

This chain connects TRBV18 to TRBJ1-2; D gene uncertain. V was shortened by 2 bases and J by 4 bases, with 11 bases between the two germline ends. The germline V gene encodes CDR1 KGHSH and CDR2 LQKENI. CDR3 length equals 14 residues. The CDR3 spells CASSPLEASYGYTF. The CDR3 nucleotides are TGTGCCAGCTCACCATTAGAGGCGAGCTATGGCTACACCTTC.

V gene TRBV28 combines with J gene TRBJ1-4; 7 bases are shared with TRBD1. Germline loops: CDR1 MDHEN, CDR2 SYDVKM. The CDR3 is made up of 16 amino acids. V shed 6 bases, J shed 4 bases, and the junction held 11 bases outside the gene matches. The CDR3 sequence is CASSPGGLKGNEKLFF. CDR3 bases: TGTGCCAGCAGCCCAGGGGGGCTGAAGGGTAATGAAAAACTGTTTTTT. The full variable domain, with the rest looked up from reference TRBV28 and TRBJ1-4, is DVKVTQSSRYLVKRTGEKVFLECVQDMDHENMFWYRQDPGLGLRLIYFSYDVKMKEKGDIPEGYSVSREKKERFSLILESASTNQTSMYLCASSPGGLKGNEKLFFGSGTQLSVL.

The chain has TRBV11-3 and TRBJ1-1; 9 bases map to TRBD1. V shed 1 base and J 0 bases; nucleotides not matched to a gene: 0. The CDR3 is 15 residues long. Germline V gene data show CDR1 as SGHNT and CDR2 as YENEEA. This chain's CDR3 is CASSLGQGVNTEAFF. The CDR3 DNA reads as TGTGCCAGCAGCTTAGGACAGGGGGTGAACACTGAAGCTTTCTTT.

The rearrangement uses TRBV11-3 and TRBJ2-4, with 7 bases fitting TRBD2. V dropped 5 bases and J dropped 5; count of bases not matched to a gene: 9. Germline assignment: CDR1 SGHNT and CDR2 YENEEA. This CDR3 has 15 amino acids. The DNA for the CDR3 is TGTGCCAGCAGCGCCGTGGGGGACTACCAAAACATTCAGTACTTC. Its translation: CASSAVGDYQNIQYF.

This clone was detected only a few times. The rearrangement joins TRBV5-1 to TRBJ1-2; no firm D call. The germline V gene has CDR1 SGHRS and CDR2 YFSETQ. The CDR3 is made up of 16 amino acids. Trimming pared 0 bases from V and 0 bases from J, leaving 12 bases between. In DNA, the CDR3 is TGCGCCAGCAGCTTGGAGGCGGCAGCTACTAACTATGGCTACACCTTC. The encoded protein is CASSLEAAATNYGYTF. The entire variable domain, with the rest obtained from reference TRBV5-1 and TRBJ1-2, is as follows: KAGVTQTPRYLIKTRGQQVTLSCSPISGHRSVSWYQQTPGQGLQFLFEYFSETQRNKGNFPGRFSGRQFSNSRSEMNVSTLELGDSALYLCASSLEAAATNYGYTFGSGTRLTVV.

The chain recombines TRBV6-8 with TRBJ1-4; 8 nucleotides align to TRBD1. This CDR3 is built from 18 residues. Germline CDR1 and CDR2: MNHGY and SAAAGT. V was pared by 5 bases and J by 3 bases, with 14 bases of the junction left unmatched. The CDR3 loop is CASSKGQGRGPANEKLFF. In nucleotides, the CDR3 is TGTGCCAGCAGTAAGGGACAAGGCAGGGGGCCTGCTAATGAAAAACTGTTTTTT.

This clone was counted only a few times. A junction boundary mismatches the germline segment, possibly from a read error. The J gene is TRBJ2-3, the V gene TRBV6-8, with D perhaps matching TRBD2 (7 bases). Germline assignment: CDR1 MNHGY and CDR2 SAAAGT. This CDR3 comprises 12 residues. The CDR3 region has the DNA TGTGCCATCAGTGCAACGGGGGGCACGCAGTATTTT. It is translated as CAISATGGTQYF.

Judged by abundance, this clone is medium-sized. V gene TRBV6-8 combines with J gene TRBJ2-1; maybe TRBD1 (5 bases). Looked up from germline, CDR1 is MNHGY and CDR2 is SAAAGT. CDR3 size: 15 residues. Trimming removed 11 bases from V and 9 bases from J, with 26 bases in between. The CDR3 region has the DNA TGTGCCTCCTGCGTGCGTGGAGACAGATACTTTGAGCAGTTCTTC. It encodes CASCVRGDRYFEQFF.